These 15 T cell receptor beta chains originate from one sample sequenced in a study of cytomegalovirus exposure and HLA in healthy donors. This table comes from immunoSEQ multiplex PCR, and its TCRdb copy is limited to in-frame clones, with some not included. Of some 46,000 clones in the sample, about 93% were seen once. Sequences were obtained from PBMCs. These receptors originate from a man aged 18-30 years in good health and CMV-seronegative.

The V gene is TRBV6-6, the J gene TRBJ1-5; D is ambiguous. The CDR3 length is 14 residues. Germline CDR1 reads MNHNY; CDR2 reads SVGAGI (reference sequence). The germline V and J ends were trimmed by 6 bases and 3 bases, with 12 bases remaining between them. CDR3 bases: TGTGCCAGCAGCCTCCGGGAGACCAATCAGCCCCAGCATTTT. It codes for CASSLRETNQPQHF.

V is TRBV6-1 and J is TRBJ1-5; D is unclear. CDR3 length equals 16 residues. V was cut by 2 bases and J by 2 bases, with 13 bases left in between. CDR1 and CDR2 (germline): MNHNS, SASEGT. In DNA, the CDR3 is TGTGCCAGCAGTGAATCCGTCGGTGTAGGCAATCAGCCCCAGCATTTT. It translates to CASSESVGVGNQPQHF.

This clone was detected only once. The V and J genes are TRBV2 and TRBJ1-4; D unresolved. V was cut by 4 bases and J by 4 bases, with 19 bases left in between. Looked up from germline, CDR1 is SNHLY and CDR2 is FYNNEI. CDR3 length: 17 amino acids. The CDR3 is CASSGSLRGVDNEKLFF. The DNA for the CDR3 is TGTGCCAGCAGTGGGTCTCTCCGGGGTGTCGATAATGAAAAACTGTTTTTT.

The CDR3 loop is CASSLVTGGGTEAFF. The CDR3 region has the DNA TGTGCCAGCAGCCTAGTGACAGGGGGTGGCACTGAAGCTTTCTTT. J is TRBJ1-1 and V is TRBV4-2; the match to TRBD1 covers 9 bases. V shed 4 bases and J 4 bases; nucleotides not matched to a gene: 7. The CDR3 sequence is 15 residues long. Germline V CDR1 and CDR2: LGHNA, YNFKEQ.

V gene TRBV28 combines with J gene TRBJ1-2, with D possibly matching TRBD1 (5 bases). The germline V gene encodes CDR1 MDHEN and CDR2 SYDVKM. V dropped 5 bases and J dropped 8 bases, with 18 bases sitting between them. This CDR3 region has 14 residues. The CDR3 is CASSRGEAERGYTF. The CDR3 region has the DNA TGTGCCAGCAGTCGGGGGGAGGCGGAAAGGGGCTACACCTTC.

CDR3 in DNA: TGTGCCAGTAGTATAGGAGCGGGGTTCACAGATACGCAGTATTTT. Protein: CASSIGAGFTDTQYF. The genes are TRBV19 and TRBJ2-3, with 7 bases that match TRBD2. The V segment lost 1 base and the J segment 2 bases; nucleotides outside the gene matches: 3. Germline CDR1 LNHDA, CDR2 SQIVND (reference sequence). The CDR3 contains 15 residues.

V is TRBV4-2 and J is TRBJ1-1, with TRBD1 matching over 9 bases. The CDR3 spans 17 residues. Germline CDR1 is LGHNA and CDR2 is YNFKEQ. V lost 4 bases and J lost 4; bases outside the gene matches: 13. CDR3: CASSPLGRDRAGTEAFF. The CDR3 region has the DNA TGTGCCAGCAGCCCTTTGGGCCGGGACAGGGCAGGCACTGAAGCTTTCTTT.

CDR3 residues: CASLLRDRGLRQETQYF. DNA for the CDR3: TGCGCCAGCCTACTGCGGGACAGGGGGCTACGCCAAGAGACCCAGTACTTC. The V call is TRBV23-1, the J call TRBJ2-5; 12 positions agree with TRBD1. Being an ORF, TRBV23-1 has a function that is uncertain. Losses at the gene ends were 8 bases for V and 1 base for J; bases not matched to a gene: 11. The CDR3 extends over 17 amino acids.

The rearrangement uses TRBV27 and TRBJ2-7; 8 positions match TRBD1. The germline CDR1 and CDR2 sequences are MNHEY and SMNVEV (reference sequence). V lost 6 bases, J lost 0 bases, and 7 bases stayed unmatched. The CDR3 has 15 amino acids. The CDR3 here is CASRRTGGSSYEQYF. Here the CDR3 DNA reads TGTGCCAGCAGAAGAACAGGGGGGTCCTCCTACGAGCAGTACTTC.

V is TRBV6-5 and J is TRBJ2-7, with D perhaps TRBD1 (6 bases). Trimming stripped 2 bases from V and 5 bases from J, with 13 bases between. Germline assignment: CDR1 MNHEY and CDR2 SVGAGI. There are 14 residues in the CDR3. The CDR3 DNA sequence: TGTGCCAGCAGTTACACGGCCAGGGGTGACGAGCAGTACTTC. Amino acids: CASSYTARGDEQYF.

V and J are TRBV7-9 and TRBJ2-2, with 8 bases matching TRBD1. The CDR3 loop spans 17 amino acids. Germline V CDR1 and CDR2: SEHNR, FQNEAQ (reference sequence). J gave up 5 bases and V 5 bases, and 13 bases lay outside the gene matches. The CDR3 DNA reads as TGTGCCAGCAGCCACAAATCCAGGGGGCCGGGGACCGGGGAGCTGTTTTTT. This codes for CASSHKSRGPGTGELFF.

This clone came up once. The V and J genes are TRBV6-1 and TRBJ2-7; perhaps TRBD1 as D (6 bases). The CDR3 extends over 15 amino acids. Per the germline V gene, CDR1 is MNHNS and CDR2 is SASEGT. Trimming shortened V by 6 bases and J by 5 bases, and 20 bases separated the two germline ends. CDR3 region: CASSMTGTGSDEQYF. Written as DNA, the CDR3 is TGTGCCAGCAGCATGACAGGTACCGGGTCCGACGAGCAGTACTTC.

The rearrangement uses TRBV5-1 and TRBJ2-2; D is unresolved. CDR1 and CDR2 (germline): SGHRS, YFSETQ. Trimming left V 2 bases short and J 0 bases short, with 5 bases between. The CDR3 is made up of 14 amino acids. CDR3 sequence (DNA): TGCGCCAGCAGCTTACAGACGAACACCGGGGAGCTGTTTTTT. As protein: CASSLQTNTGELFF.

The rearrangement joins TRBV7-3 to TRBJ2-1; 8 bases are shared with TRBD2. Germline loops: CDR1 SGHTA, CDR2 FQGTGA. This CDR3 is 14 amino acids long. V gave up 5 bases and J gave up 9 bases; unmatched junction bases: 9. CDR3 bases: TGTGCCAGCAGCGTACCGGGACTAGTGGGTGAGCAGTTCTTC. As protein: CASSVPGLVGEQFF.

The DNA of the CDR3 is TGTGCCAGCAGTTCCGACAGGGGAGGGAATACTGAAGCTTTCTTT. Amino acids: CASSSDRGGNTEAFF. V and J are TRBV28 and TRBJ1-1; 8 bases agree with TRBD1. Germline-derived CDR1 and CDR2 are MDHEN and SYDVKM. The CDR3 has 15 residues. V was clipped by 4 bases and J by 5 bases; unmatched bases: 9.